This record concerns one TCR beta chain sequence. At one end the junction does not follow the germline gene, possibly because of a read error. In germline, CDR1 is KGHSH, CDR2 LQKENI. CDR3 length equals 13 residues. The data stem from a study of T cells in Graves' hyperthyroidism and ophthalmopathy. Researchers took RNA transcripts and amplified the TCR beta CDR3 regions from them. The HTBI primer set served for first-round RT-PCR of the TCR CDR3. TCRdb passed the multiplex PCR reads through MiXCR, listing each CDR3 protein once. The sample has hundreds of thousands of distinct CDR3 sequences, approximately 25% seen once.

The clonotype originates from a woman younger than 45 with Graves' ophthalmopathy. The specimen sequenced was blood. V and J are TRBV18 and TRBJ1-1; no reliable D call. CDR3 region: CASSWEVNTEAFF. The CDR3 nucleotides are TGTGCCAGCTCTTGGGAGGTGAACACTGAGGCTTTCTTT.